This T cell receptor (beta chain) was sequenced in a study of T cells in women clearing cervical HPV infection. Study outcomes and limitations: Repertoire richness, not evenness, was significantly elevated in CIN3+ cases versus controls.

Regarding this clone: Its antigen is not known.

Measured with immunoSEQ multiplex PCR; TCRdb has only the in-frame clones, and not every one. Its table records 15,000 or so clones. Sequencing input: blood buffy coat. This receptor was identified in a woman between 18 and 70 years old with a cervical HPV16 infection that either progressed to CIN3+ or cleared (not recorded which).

CDR3 DNA, as far as it was read: TGTGCCAGATTAAATCAGGGTAACACTGAA. Encoded protein: CARLNQGNTE. The CDR3, in full, reads CARLNQGNTEAFF. The gene calls are TRBV2 and TRBJ1-1; possible D gene TRBD1, 5 bases. The sequence runs out 3 residues before the end of the CDR3; the remainder is reconstructed from the germline J gene. V lost 9 bases, J lost 2 bases, and 13 bases lay in between. The CDR3 is 13 residues long. Per germline, CDR1 SNHLY and CDR2 FYNNEI.